Below are 28 T cell receptor beta chains sequenced from a single sample in a study of CD8+CD57+ T cells in acquired aplastic anemia. The study, taken as a whole, reports: CD8+CD57+ cells (from patients) displayed lower diversity than the total CD4+ and CD8+ pools did.

Using genomic DNA as the template, TCR beta VDJ and CDR3 profiling was carried out. Using its own MiXCR run on the reads, TCRdb lists one record per CDR3 protein. The table records over 15,000 distinct CDR3 sequences, over 35% of them present only once. All sequencing subjects had displayed CD8+CD57+ cell expansion on flow cytometry. Their specific antigens are unknown. The sequenced sample consisted of CD8+CD57+ T cells sorted from PBMCs. Subset noted: bead-enriched CD8+CD57+ effector memory T cells from SAA patients. Source of these receptors: a human donor with aplastic anemia.

The chain links TRBV9 to TRBJ2-1, with a tentative D call TRBD2 (5 bases). The CDR3 runs 12 residues. Trimming stripped 0 bases from V and 7 bases from J, with 5 bases between. The germline CDR1 and CDR2 sequences are SGDLS and YYNGEE. CDR3 sequence: CASSVGRNEQFF. The DNA of the CDR3 is TGTGCCAGCAGCGTAGGGAGGAATGAGCAGTTCTTC.

This clonotype was counted at least ten times. The gene calls are TRBV27 and TRBJ1-2; no clear D gene. Trimming cost V 6 bases and J 2 bases, with 13 bases left between them. Germline V CDR1 and CDR2: MNHEY, SMNVEV (reference sequence). This CDR3 contains 14 residues. CDR3 sequence (DNA): TGTGCCAGCAGGCCCGGGCCTTCAAACTATGGCTACACCTTC. Its protein is CASRPGPSNYGYTF.

This clonotype was seen many times. This chain uses TRBV4-1 with TRBJ1-5; D is undetermined. The germline V and J ends were trimmed by 0 bases and 6 bases, with 12 bases remaining between them. The CDR3 covers 15 residues. Germline V gives CDR1 MGHRA, CDR2 YSYEKL. In nucleotides, the CDR3 is TGCGCCAGCAGCCAAGACGGGTTGGCCCCTCAGCCCCAGCATTTT. This sequence encodes CASSQDGLAPQPQHF.

This chain joins TRBV12-3 or TRBV12-4 and TRBJ2-5; TRBD2 matches 9 bases. The CDR3 sequence is 14 residues long. The trim removed 1 base at V and 5 bases at J, leaving 2 bases unmatched. CDR3 region: CASSLGAGGETQYF. CDR3 nucleotides: TGTGCCAGCAGTTTAGGAGCGGGAGGCGAGACCCAGTACTTC.

This clonotype appeared many times. This rearrangement joins TRBV10-1 to TRBJ1-6; no clear D. Trimming removed 3 bases at V and 7 bases at J, with 4 bases between. The CDR3 loop spans 12 amino acids. Germline CDR1 reads WNHNN; CDR2 reads SYGVQD (reference sequence). CDR3: CASSDGNSPLHF. The DNA for the CDR3 is TGCGCCAGCAGTGATGGAAATTCACCCCTCCACTTT.

This clonotype was counted many times. The chain has TRBV2 and TRBJ2-5; TRBD2 agrees at 11 bases. This CDR3 region has 18 residues. Germline CDR1 is SNHLY and CDR2 is FYNNEI. V was pared by 8 bases and J by 2 bases, with 16 bases of the junction left unmatched. The CDR3 region has the DNA TGTGCCAGCCGTGCATCGGCTAGCGGGGGGCCCCGACAAGAGACCCAGTACTTC. Its translation: CASRASASGGPRQETQYF.

This rearrangement joins TRBV10-3 to TRBJ1-5, with a tentative D call TRBD1 (5 bases). V lost 10 bases, J lost 6 bases, and 16 bases lay in between. Germline-derived CDR1 and CDR2 are ENHRY and SYGVKD. There are 13 residues in the CDR3. CDR3 loop: CATVATTAQPQHF. DNA for the CDR3: TGTGCCACCGTCGCCACGACAGCTCAGCCCCAGCATTTT.

This clonotype was counted between two and nine times. The chain carries TRBV20-1 and TRBJ1-2, with D possibly matching TRBD1 (5 bases). The CDR3 is 12 residues long. Trimming removed 5 bases from V and 8 bases from J, with 15 bases in between. The germline V gene encodes CDR1 DFQATT and CDR2 SNEGSKA (reference sequence). In DNA form, the CDR3 reads TGCAGTGCTGATGCAGGGTCACGGGGCTACACCTTC. Its protein is CSADAGSRGYTF.

The V and J genes are TRBV19 and TRBJ2-7; no reliable D call. CDR1 is LNHDA, CDR2 SQIVND, per germline (reference sequence). V shed 3 bases and J shed 0 bases, with 6 bases lying between them. The CDR3 loop spans 13 amino acids. The DNA for the CDR3 is TGTGCCAGTAGTATTGTACCCTCCTACGAGCAGTACTTC. Translated: CASSIVPSYEQYF.

This clonotype was counted only a few times. V gene TRBV15 combines with J gene TRBJ1-1, with 11 bases fitting TRBD1. The CDR3 runs 18 residues. The germline V gene encodes CDR1 LNHNV and CDR2 YYDKDF (reference sequence). Trimming removed 2 bases from V and 4 bases from J; junction bases left unmatched: 12. The CDR3: CATSRPFPGQGGLTEAFF. As DNA, the CDR3 is TGTGCCACCAGCAGACCATTTCCGGGACAGGGGGGGCTCACTGAAGCTTTCTTT.

This chain connects TRBV6-5 to TRBJ1-1; the D is unclear. Germline values: CDR1 MNHEY, CDR2 SVGAGI. The CDR3 loop spans 14 amino acids. V lost 0 bases and J lost 2, with 7 bases in between. The CDR3 protein is CASSYSMSNTEAFF. The CDR3 DNA follows: TGTGCCAGCAGTTACTCGATGAGTAACACTGAAGCTTTCTTT.

The rearrangement uses TRBV19 and TRBJ1-6; TRBD1 might be the D (5 bases). Looked up from germline, CDR1 is LNHDA and CDR2 is SQIVND (reference sequence). V lost 3 bases to trimming and J lost 7 bases, with 10 bases between them. The CDR3 has 14 residues. CDR3 DNA: TGTGCCAGTAGTATCGGGACGGAGAATTCACCCCTCCACTTT. Its translation is CASSIGTENSPLHF.

This clonotype was recorded only once. The CDR3: CASSQDGTSVQETQYF. The CDR3, as DNA: TGTGCCAGCAGCCAAGACGGAACAAGCGTTCAAGAGACCCAGTACTTC. The chain links TRBV4-2 to TRBJ2-5, with D uncertain. The germline V gene has CDR1 LGHNA and CDR2 YNFKEQ. Trimming stripped 0 bases from V and 2 bases from J, with 13 bases between. The CDR3 is made up of 16 amino acids.

The chain combines TRBV20-1 with TRBJ2-1; 14 positions agree with TRBD2. The CDR3 is 16 residues long. Germline loops: CDR1 DFQATT, CDR2 SNEGSKA (reference sequence). J gave up 7 bases and V 3 bases, and 8 bases lay outside the gene matches. In nucleotides, the CDR3 is TGCAGTGCTAGGGGACGACTAGCGGGAGGGGGAAATGAGCAGTTCTTC. Translation gives CSARGRLAGGGNEQFF.

V gene TRBV11-1 combines with J gene TRBJ2-3; D remains unclear. This CDR3 contains 15 residues. The germline V and J ends were trimmed by 7 bases and 1 base, with 15 bases remaining between them. In germline, CDR1 is SGHAT, CDR2 FQDESV (reference sequence). The CDR3 loop reads CASTRLAERTDTQYF. CDR3 coding DNA: TGTGCCAGCACCCGTCTTGCGGAACGCACAGATACGCAGTATTTT.

The sample holds a few counts of this clonotype. This rearrangement joins TRBV10-1 to TRBJ2-3, with TRBD1 matching over 7 bases. This CDR3 is built from 13 residues. The V and J ends lost 5 bases and 6 bases, in that order; junction bases with no gene match: 5. CDR1 and CDR2 (germline): WNHNN, SYGVQD (reference sequence). The CDR3 sequence is CASSPGQRDTQYF. In DNA form, the CDR3 reads TGCGCCAGCAGTCCGGGACAGAGGGATACGCAGTATTTT.

The V and J genes are TRBV12-3 or TRBV12-4 and TRBJ1-2; D is unclear. This CDR3 is built from 13 residues. The germline V and J ends were trimmed by 6 bases and 6 bases, with 14 bases remaining between them. The CDR3: CASSASSIDGYTF. CDR3 coding DNA: TGTGCCAGCAGCGCATCCAGCATTGATGGCTACACCTTC.

The J gene is TRBJ1-2, the V gene TRBV5-1; 9 bases are a match to TRBD1. The length of the CDR3 is 14 residues. V lost 4 bases and J lost 10; bases outside the gene matches: 11. Germline CDR1 is SGHRS and CDR2 is YFSETQ. For the CDR3, the DNA is TGCGCCAGCAGCGGGGGAGGGACAGGGATGGACTACACCTTC. Translated: CASSGGGTGMDYTF.

The V and J genes are TRBV20-1 and TRBJ2-3, with 8 bases aligning to TRBD1. Germline assignment: CDR1 DFQATT and CDR2 SNEGSKA (reference sequence). V dropped 6 bases and J dropped 2; count of bases not matched to a gene: 7. This CDR3 has 14 residues. The CDR3 region is CSAPRTGITDTQYF. The CDR3, as DNA: TGCAGTGCCCCACGGACAGGGATCACAGATACGCAGTATTTT.

Ten or more counts support this clonotype. V usage is TRBV7-8 and J usage is TRBJ2-7; the D is unclear. The CDR3 has 13 amino acids. In germline, CDR1 is SGHVS, CDR2 FQNEAQ. The germline V and J ends were trimmed by 5 bases and 4 bases, with 12 bases remaining between them. The CDR3 region is CASSLDTLYEQYF. The DNA of the CDR3 is TGTGCCAGCAGCCTCGACACCCTTTACGAGCAGTACTTC.

This clonotype was counted a few times. The J gene is TRBJ2-7, the V gene TRBV2; perhaps TRBD2 as D (7 bases). The germline V gene has CDR1 SNHLY and CDR2 FYNNEI. V lost 6 bases to trimming and J lost 5 bases, with 20 bases between them. CDR3 size: 15 residues. The CDR3 loop is CASRPSWGGGDEQYF. The CDR3 nucleotides are TGTGCCAGCAGACCTAGCTGGGGGGGCGGCGACGAGCAGTACTTC.

In regard to this clonotype: This likely comes from a read error, as the CDR3 has no conserved phenylalanine or tryptophan at its end. The limits of the CDR3 on the DNA are not certain, so only TCRdb's listed CDR3 is given. The chain uses TRBV24-1 and TRBJ2-7; TRBD2 is the table's D call, not checked against the DNA. CDR1 KGHDR and CDR2 SFDVKD come from the germline V gene. The CDR3 totals 10 residues, both ends included. The CDR3 reads CATSDLRLAG.

This clonotype has ten or more counts. The chain is built from TRBV15 and TRBJ2-6; no clear D gene. Trimming removed 7 bases at V and 0 bases at J, with 13 bases between. The CDR3 spans 16 residues. Germline V gene data show CDR1 as LNHNV and CDR2 as YYDKDF (reference sequence). This chain's CDR3 is CATTGEDLSGANVLTF. The CDR3 bases are TGTGCCACCACTGGCGAGGATCTCTCTGGGGCCAACGTCCTGACTTTC. Full variable domain (outside the CDR3, taken from reference TRBV15 and TRBJ2-6): DAMVIQNPRYQVTQFGKPVTLSCSQTLNHNVMYWYQQKSSQAPKLLFHYYDKDFNNEADTPDNFQSRRPNTSFCFLDIRSPGLGDTAMYLCATTGEDLSGANVLTFGAGSRLTVL.

This clonotype was picked up a small number of times. The V gene is TRBV15, the J gene TRBJ1-4; 10 nucleotides align to TRBD1. The CDR3 consists of 16 residues. Germline loops: CDR1 LNHNV, CDR2 YYDKDF (reference sequence). J lost 8 bases, V lost 0 bases, and 6 bases had no gene match. CDR3 sequence: CATSRDVDRGWEKLFF. CDR3 sequence (DNA): TGTGCCACCAGCAGAGATGTGGACAGGGGGTGGGAAAAACTGTTTTTT.

The table lists this clonotype with a few counts. In DNA form, the CDR3 reads TGCAGTGCCCCTGGGGCAGGGAAGCCCTACGAGCAGTACTTC. Its protein product is CSAPGAGKPYEQYF. The chain carries TRBV20-1 and TRBJ2-7; D may be TRBD1 (5 bases). The CDR3 is made up of 14 amino acids. The germline gives CDR1 DFQATT, CDR2 SNEGSKA (reference sequence). V was pared by 6 bases and J by 2 bases, with 17 bases between.

This clonotype was found many times. This sequence joins TRBV9 and TRBJ2-5; 8 nucleotides match TRBD2. The CDR3 is 14 amino acids. V lost 2 bases, J lost 1 base, and 1 base stayed unmatched. Germline CDR1 reads SGDLS; CDR2 reads YYNGEE. CDR3 nucleotide sequence: TGTGCCAGCAGCGTTACTAGCGGCCAAGAGACCCAGTACTTC. It codes for CASSVTSGQETQYF.

The chain recombines TRBV6-4 with TRBJ2-1; 7 bases align to TRBD2. The CDR3 totals 15 residues. J was trimmed by 6 bases and V by 6 bases; bases with no gene match: 11. CDR1 and CDR2 from the germline V gene are MRHNA and SNTAGT. Written as DNA, the CDR3 is TGTGCCAGCAGCGACGGCGGGAGCACATCCAATGAGCAGTTCTTC. The encoded protein is CASSDGGSTSNEQFF.

This CDR3 reads CASSLGDSYSPLHF. CDR3 in DNA: TGTGCCAGCAGCTTAGGGGACAGCTATTCACCCCTCCACTTT. The chain joins TRBV7-2 to TRBJ1-6; 7 nucleotides agree with TRBD1. From germline, CDR1 is SGHTA and CDR2 FQGNSA. V lost 1 base, J lost 8 bases, and 2 bases stayed unmatched. This CDR3 contains 14 residues. The variable domain in full, with the rest retrieved from reference TRBV7-2 and TRBJ1-6, is GAGVSQSPSNKVTEKGKDVELRCDPISGHTALYWYRQSLGQGLEFLIYFQGNSAPDKSGLPSDRFSAERTGGSVSTLTIQRTQQEDSAVYLCASSLGDSYSPLHFGNGTRLTVT.